The 17 T cell receptor beta chains listed next were all sequenced from one sample in a study of blood T cell repertoires in COVID-19. Only in-frame clones appear in the TCRdb table, and some are missing; sequencing was by immunoSEQ multiplex PCR. This table holds approximately 110,000 clones, around four fifths found once. The specimen sequenced was peripheral blood. The receptor source for this set is a man older than 75 with COVID-19, enrolled during active disease.

This chain links TRBV19 with TRBJ2-7; weak D call: TRBD2 (5 bases). V lost 5 bases and J 3 bases, leaving 14 bases between the germline ends. There are 14 residues in the CDR3. Looked up from germline, CDR1 is LNHDA and CDR2 is SQIVND (reference sequence). The CDR3 DNA is TGTGCCAGTAGTGCCGGACTTGTCATCTACGAGCAGTACTTC. It encodes CASSAGLVIYEQYF.

The V and J genes are TRBV19 and TRBJ2-5; perhaps TRBD1 as D (6 bases). V dropped 2 bases and J dropped 2 bases, with 9 bases sitting between them. Germline V lookup: CDR1 LNHDA, CDR2 SQIVND (reference sequence). The length of the CDR3 is 14 residues. DNA for the CDR3: TGTGCCAGTAGTATAACGAGGGGGCAAGAGACCCAGTACTTC. Translating gives CASSITRGQETQYF. The full variable domain, its missing parts supplied by reference TRBV19 and TRBJ2-5, is DGGITQSPKYLFRKEGQNVTLSCEQNLNHDAMYWYRQDPGQGLRLIYYSQIVNDFQKGDIAEGYSVSREKKESFPLTVTSAQKNPTAFYLCASSITRGQETQYFGPGTRLLVL.

This chain links TRBV28 with TRBJ1-4; tentative D call: TRBD1 (6 bases). CDR3 length equals 15 residues. Germline V gene lookup returns CDR1 MDHEN and CDR2 SYDVKM. The V and J ends lost 1 base and 4 bases respectively, with 10 bases between them. The CDR3 nucleotides are TGTGCCAGCAGTTTATTGGGGGCAGTTAATGAAAAACTGTTTTTT. Its protein is CASSLLGAVNEKLFF.

This clone was seen a few times. The chain uses TRBV27 and TRBJ2-1; tentatively, D is TRBD2 (7 bases). Germline loops: CDR1 MNHEY, CDR2 SMNVEV (reference sequence). The V gene lost 5 bases and the J gene lost 2 bases, with 19 bases spanning the gap. The CDR3 runs 17 residues. The CDR3 loop is CASSRSEGRGPYNEQFF. DNA of the CDR3: TGTGCCAGCAGTCGATCCGAGGGGCGGGGGCCCTACAATGAGCAGTTCTTC.

This clone was seen a handful of times. The gene calls are TRBV7-3 and TRBJ2-1; D is perhaps TRBD2 (5 bases). This CDR3 contains 15 residues. Trimming left V 2 bases short and J 2 bases short, with 10 bases between. Germline assignment: CDR1 SGHTA and CDR2 FQGTGA. This CDR3 is CASSLYGVTYNEQFF. CDR3 nucleotide sequence: TGTGCCAGCAGCTTATACGGGGTGACCTACAATGAGCAGTTCTTC. The variable domain in full, completed from reference TRBV7-3 and TRBJ2-1, reads GAGVSQTPSNKVTEKGKYVELRCDPISGHTALYWYRQSLGQGPEFLIYFQGTGAADDSGLPNDRFFAVRPEGSVSTLKIQRTERGDSAVYLCASSLYGVTYNEQFFGPGTRLTVL.

The chain has TRBV25-1 and TRBJ1-2, with D perhaps TRBD1 (6 bases). Trimming removed 3 bases at V and 5 bases at J, with 13 bases between. Per germline, CDR1 MGHDK and CDR2 SYGVNS. This CDR3 is 14 amino acids long. The CDR3 bases are TGTGCCAGCAGTGAGGACAGCAGTTTTTATGGCTACACCTTC. This gives the protein CASSEDSSFYGYTF.

This clone occurred a few times. This chain joins TRBV9 and TRBJ2-1, with 11 bases aligning to TRBD2. Trimming removed 0 bases from V and 6 bases from J; junction bases left unmatched: 11. Germline CDR1 reads SGDLS; CDR2 reads YYNGEE. The CDR3 contains 18 residues. CDR3 nucleotide sequence: TGTGCCAGCAGCGTAGACGGGGTAGCGGGAGGGCCACTCAATGAGCAGTTCTTC. Its translation is CASSVDGVAGGPLNEQFF.

This chain joins TRBV28 and TRBJ1-2, with D possibly TRBD1 on 6 matching bases. Germline V CDR1 and CDR2: MDHEN, SYDVKM. The CDR3 consists of 15 residues. Trimming pared 1 base from V and 2 bases from J, leaving 11 bases between. The CDR3 loop reads CASSLFAGVNYGYTF. CDR3 DNA: TGTGCCAGCAGTTTATTTGCAGGGGTGAACTATGGCTACACCTTC.

The sample holds one count of this clone. The chain recombines TRBV28 with TRBJ2-1; 9 bases agree with TRBD2. Germline CDR1 and CDR2: MDHEN and SYDVKM. The CDR3 loop spans 15 amino acids. The trim removed 6 bases at V and 0 bases at J, leaving 3 bases unmatched. This CDR3 reads CASSLAGASYNEQFF. The CDR3 DNA follows: TGTGCCAGCAGCTTAGCGGGAGCCTCCTACAATGAGCAGTTCTTC.

The chain carries TRBV6-5 and TRBJ1-2, with 8 bases aligning to TRBD1. Per the germline V gene, CDR1 is MNHEY and CDR2 is SVGAGI. The CDR3 runs to 14 residues. V shed 5 bases and J 3 bases; nucleotides not matched to a gene: 5. The CDR3 sequence is CASSRTGSDYGYTF. CDR3 nucleotide sequence: TGTGCCAGCAGTCGGACAGGGTCGGACTATGGCTACACCTTC.

The genes are TRBV21-1 and TRBJ2-3; the D call TRBD2 from the table was never checked on the DNA. TRBV21-1 is a documented pseudogene. CDR3 length equals 18 residues. CDR3 DNA: TGTGCCAGCAGCAACGCGACGGGAGCGGGAGGCTACAAAGATACGCAGTATTTT. It specifies CASSNATGAGGYKDTQYF.

Only one count was recorded for this clone. The chain uses TRBV13 and TRBJ2-3; 15 nucleotides agree with TRBD2. The CDR3 consists of 17 residues. Germline lookup yields CDR1 PRHDT and CDR2 FYEKMQ (reference sequence). With V trimmed by 2 bases and J by 5 bases, 5 bases remained unmatched. The CDR3 DNA reads TGTGCCAGCAGCTTAAGGACTAGCGGGAGGGCCGAAGATACGCAGTATTTT. Protein sequence: CASSLRTSGRAEDTQYF.

The rearrangement uses TRBV5-4 and TRBJ2-3, with 7 bases fitting TRBD2. Germline trimming cut 2 bases from V and 0 bases from J; bases unmatched to any gene: 3. Per germline, CDR1 SGHNT and CDR2 YYREEE (reference sequence). The CDR3 extends over 15 amino acids. For the CDR3, the DNA is TGTGCCAGCAGCTTCGAACTAGCGAGCACAGATACGCAGTATTTT. Amino acid sequence: CASSFELASTDTQYF.

The DNA for the CDR3 is TGCGCCAGCAGCCCCACGGGACAGGGGGTCTATGGCTACACCTTC. It specifies CASSPTGQGVYGYTF. The V gene is TRBV4-3, the J gene TRBJ1-2, with 11 bases aligning to TRBD1. CDR3 length equals 15 residues. V shed 4 bases, J shed 4 bases, and the junction held 5 bases outside the gene matches. Germline V gene lookup returns CDR1 LGHNA and CDR2 YSLEER.

This chain uses TRBV11-3 with TRBJ2-5, with 8 nucleotides matching TRBD2. J lost 2 bases, V lost 5 bases, and 10 bases had no gene match. CDR3 size: 16 residues. The germline V gene has CDR1 SGHNT and CDR2 YENEEA. In DNA, the CDR3 is TGTGCCAGCAGCCCCAACGGGGCGGGAGGTCAAGAGACCCAGTACTTC. Protein sequence: CASSPNGAGGQETQYF.

The CDR3 spells CASTLTGRSYEQYF. The CDR3 DNA sequence: TGTGCCAGCACCTTAACAGGGCGATCCTACGAGCAGTACTTC. The chain links TRBV2 to TRBJ2-7; D might be TRBD1 (6 bases). In germline, CDR1 is SNHLY, CDR2 FYNNEI. The V gene lost 7 bases and the J gene lost 1 base, with 14 bases spanning the gap. This CDR3 spans 14 amino acids.

V gene TRBV27 combines with J gene TRBJ2-7; 14 bases are shared with TRBD2. CDR3 length: 15 residues. Germline CDR1 is MNHEY and CDR2 is SMNVEV (reference sequence). J gave up 4 bases and V 6 bases, and 5 bases lay outside the gene matches. The CDR3 DNA is TGTGCCAGCAGGGGGACTAGCGGGAGTGGGTACGAGCAGTACTTC. Translation gives CASRGTSGSGYEQYF.